Given below is one T cell receptor (beta chain) in context. Its target is unknown. This CDR3 region has 13 residues. The germline V gene has CDR1 KGHDR and CDR2 SFDVKD. V lost 12 bases and J 1 base, leaving 14 bases between the germline ends. The data derive from a study of T cell responses to AZD1222 COVID-19 vaccine. Libraries were prepared by immunoSEQ multiplex PCR; TCRdb keeps only in-frame clonotypes and omits some of them. Of around 130,000 clones detected, 90% to 95% appear once; the ten largest clones hold roughly 7%. General study findings and limits: Most donors were white British, females outnumbered males, and clonal diversity was possibly underestimated.

The V gene is TRBV24-1, the J gene TRBJ1-2; D possibly corresponds to TRBD1 (6 bases). Material: peripheral blood, obtained on day 0 of AZD1222 vaccination. The sequence was obtained from an adult in good health. The DNA of the CDR3 is TGTGCCGCAGGGGACGGGAGTAACTATGGCTACACCTTC. Its translation is CAAGDGSNYGYTF.